The clone carrying this T cell receptor beta chain has a single count. The length of the CDR3 is 13 residues. In germline, CDR1 is SGDLS, CDR2 YYNGEE. V dropped 6 bases and J dropped 3; count of bases not matched to a gene: 4. Assay: immunoSEQ multiplex PCR; the TCRdb copy retains only in-frame clones and omits some. Seen here are about 85,000 clones, roughly 85% observed once, and the top ten hold 4.5%. This record belongs to a study of T cell responses to AZD1222 COVID-19 vaccine. The rearrangement uses TRBV9 and TRBJ2-3, with 7 bases that match TRBD2. Sequencing was performed on peripheral blood, taken 28 days after the second AZD1222 dose. This receptor was obtained from an adult who received the AZD1222 COVID-19 vaccine. CDR3 sequence: CASNELATDTQYF. DNA for the CDR3: TGTGCCAGCAATGAACTAGCGACAGATACGCAGTATTTT.